This record covers a single TCR beta chain. Its antigen remains unidentified. This entry comes from a study of cytomegalovirus exposure and HLA in healthy donors. In the study overall: Of the donors genotyped, approximately 400 in all, 65% to 90% fell in the Caucasian-associated ancestry cluster.

The CDR3 is made up of 13 amino acids. Trimming removed 5 bases from V and 0 bases from J; junction bases left unmatched: 1. The germline CDR1 and CDR2 sequences are SGHNT and YENEEA. Study-level points and caveats: There were fewer than 200 TCR beta chains listed as cytomegalovirus-associated.

The study ran its PCR with 60 Vbeta and 13 Jbeta primers. This table comes from immunoSEQ multiplex PCR, and its TCRdb copy is limited to in-frame clones, with some not included. This table holds about 160,000 clones. The receptor's source is a woman aged 55-69 years in good health and CMV-seronegative. Input material: PBMCs. This chain joins TRBV11-3 and TRBJ2-7, with TRBD1 identical over 7 bases. The CDR3 loop is CASSRDSSYEQYF. CDR3 nucleotides: TGTGCCAGCAGCCGGGACAGCTCCTACGAGCAGTACTTC.